This T cell receptor (beta chain) was identified in a study of identifying expanded T cells in peripheral blood. The study's findings and limits: Clone count variance between roughly 2-week samples rose with total template count. Technical replicates showed roughly 1.2 changed clones; roughly two weeks 15 to 20; four weeks 19.

Germline assignment: CDR1 SGHAT and CDR2 FQNNGV. This CDR3 has 15 amino acids. Losses at the gene ends were 3 bases for V and 5 bases for J; bases not matched to a gene: 10. Some clones are missing from TCRdb's copy, which holds only in-frame ones; the method was immunoSEQ multiplex PCR. The sample includes over 70,000 clones, around nine tenths of them seen just once. In the case of this clone: What it recognizes is unknown.

Healthy donors had no documented immune events, such as infections, while sampled. The receptor was derived from a person between 18 and 70 years old in good health. V usage is TRBV11-2 and J usage is TRBJ2-7; 7 bases align to TRBD2. Sequenced material: blood. CDR3 sequence: CASSLLLAKGHEQYF. The CDR3, as DNA: TGTGCCAGCAGCTTGTTACTAGCGAAAGGTCACGAGCAGTACTTC.